The rows below give T cell receptor beta chains drawn from one sample of a study of cytomegalovirus exposure and HLA in healthy donors. Clones were sequenced by immunoSEQ multiplex PCR, and TCRdb holds only the in-frame ones, with some missing. The sample contains 140,000 to 150,000 clones, just under 85% of which appear only once. The sample taken for sequencing was PBMCs. Receptors were obtained from a woman aged 55-69 years in good health and CMV-seropositive. CDR3s include the opening cysteine and the closing phenylalanine or tryptophan. The order of the fields is J gene, V gene, D gene, clone size, CDR3 protein, CDR3 DNA. D genes are given only for firm matches. A clone size is listed for some rows: how often the clone was seen (once, few, many), or a class if it is expanded.

TRBJ2-7 TRBV5-6 NA NA CASSRAGQVGHEQYF TGTGCCAGCAGCCGCGCGGGGCAGGTGGGCCACGAGCAGTACTTC
TRBJ2-2 TRBV28 TRBD2 NA CASSLSSSGTGTGELFF TGTGCCAGCAGTTTATCCTCGAGCGGGACGGGCACCGGGGAGCTGTTTTTT
TRBJ2-7 TRBV5-1 NA NA CASSLGLSSYEQYF TGCGCCAGCAGCCTCGGACTGAGCTCCTACGAGCAGTACTTC
TRBJ2-2 TRBV9 NA few CASSAPLTGNTGELFF TGTGCCAGCAGCGCCCCGTTGACAGGGAACACCGGGGAGCTGTTTTTT
TRBJ2-7 TRBV2 TRBD2 NA CASSEDLAGGLREQYF TGTGCCAGCAGTGAAGATCTAGCGGGAGGGTTAAGGGAGCAGTACTTC
TRBJ2-1 TRBV19 NA NA CASSIGGESSYNEQFF TGTGCCAGTAGTATTGGCGGGGAGAGCTCCTACAATGAGCAGTTCTTC
TRBJ2-3 TRBV6-4 TRBD2 NA CASKSSGRLTDTQYF TGTGCCAGCAAGTCTAGCGGGAGACTCACAGATACGCAGTATTTT
TRBJ2-7 TRBV7-2 TRBD1 NA CASSSSGTGINEQYF TGTGCCAGCAGCTCCTCCGGGACAGGGATCAACGAGCAGTACTTC
TRBJ1-2 TRBV6-5 NA NA CASSYSSAPRGYTF TGTGCCAGCAGTTACTCGAGTGCGCCCCGGGGCTACACCTTC
TRBJ1-2 TRBV28 TRBD1 NA CASIKGARDGYTF TGTGCCAGCATCAAGGGGGCACGCGATGGCTACACCTTC
TRBJ2-1 TRBV4-1 NA NA CASSQDPLRLSNEQFF TGCGCCAGCAGCCAAGACCCCTTACGTTTGAGCAATGAGCAGTTCTTC
TRBJ2-2 TRBV28 NA NA CASSLGLPNTGELFF TGTGCCAGCAGTTTGGGACTCCCGAACACCGGGGAGCTGTTTTTT
TRBJ2-5 TRBV5-4 NA NA CASSLGQAPFAETQYF TGTGCCAGCAGCTTGGGGCAGGCGCCTTTTGCGGAGACCCAGTACTTC
TRBJ2-7 TRBV7-9 TRBD2 once CASSFGREAFSYEQYF TGTGCCAGCAGCTTCGGGCGGGAGGCCTTCTCCTACGAGCAGTACTTC
TRBJ1-1 TRBV5-1 NA NA CASRSGTTFGETEAFF TGCGCCAGCAGATCCGGGACAACATTTGGGGAGACTGAAGCTTTCTTT
TRBJ1-1 TRBV7-9 TRBD1 NA CASSLSQGLDEAFF TGTGCCAGCAGCTTATCACAGGGGTTAGATGAAGCTTTCTTT
TRBJ2-7 TRBV15 NA once CATSRPPGDEQYF TGTGCCACCAGCAGGCCCCCAGGGGACGAGCAGTACTTC
TRBJ2-5 TRBV11-3 NA NA CASSLGDIGGPWETQYF TGTGCCAGCAGCTTAGGAGATATCGGAGGGCCATGGGAGACCCAGTACTTC
TRBJ1-5 TRBV1 NA NA CTSSQDVTQKLTQHF TGCACCAGCAGCCAAGACGTGACTCAGAAATTGACCCAGCATTTT
TRBJ2-1 TRBV6-1 TRBD2 once CASRTSGNNEQFF TGTGCCAGCCGGACTAGCGGGAACAATGAGCAGTTCTTC
TRBJ1-2 TRBV28 TRBD1 NA CASSSQGAGGYTF TGTGCCAGCAGTTCACAGGGGGCGGGTGGCTACACCTTC
TRBJ2-7 TRBV4-2 TRBD1 NA CASSQPGQGETYEQYF TGTGCCAGCAGCCAACCGGGACAGGGAGAAACCTACGAGCAGTACTTC
TRBJ1-5 TRBV29-1 TRBD1 NA CSVSLGQGSNQPQHF TGCAGCGTTTCCCTCGGACAGGGCAGCAATCAGCCCCAGCATTTT
TRBJ2-6 TRBV7-2 TRBD1 once CASSTGTGLLGTNVLTF TGTGCCAGCAGCACCGGGACAGGGCTTCTTGGGACCAACGTCCTGACTTTC
TRBJ1-5 TRBV28 TRBD1 NA CASSLRTGYQHF TGTGCCAGCAGTCTCAGGACAGGATACCAGCATTTT
TRBJ1-4 TRBV28 TRBD1 NA CASRIAGQALKMFF TGTGCCAGCAGAATCGCGGGACAGGCACTGAAGATGTTTTTT
TRBJ1-2 TRBV28 TRBD1 NA CASSAPGQGPANYGYTF TGTGCCAGCAGTGCCCCGGGACAGGGACCCGCTAACTATGGCTACACCTTC
TRBJ1-5 TRBV27 NA NA CASSPRQTSNQPQHF TGTGCCAGCAGTCCACGACAGACTAGCAATCAGCCCCAGCATTTT
TRBJ2-3 TRBV6-6 NA NA CATQGSWGTDTQYF TGTGCCACACAGGGCAGTTGGGGCACAGATACGCAGTATTTT
TRBJ2-7 TRBV6-1 NA NA CASSESGRYEQYF TGTGCCAGCAGTGAATCAGGGAGGTACGAGCAGTACTTC